This T cell receptor (beta chain) was observed in a study of T cell responses to AZD1222 COVID-19 vaccine. Points from the study as a whole: At study baseline, merely six AZD1222 recipients were seropositive. Sampled repertoires all dated from after the peak T cell response. Mostly white British, mostly female donors; authors suggested clonal diversity may be underestimated. Following two doses of AZD1222, Spike-specific TCR breadth and depth rose.

Trimming removed 5 bases from V and 7 bases from J; junction bases left unmatched: 8. The CDR3 is made up of 14 amino acids. Per germline, CDR1 SEHNR and CDR2 FQNEAQ (reference sequence). As to this clone: Its antigen is currently unknown.

Sequencing was performed with immunoSEQ multiplex PCR; in TCRdb, only in-frame clones are kept and a portion is missing. Of some 78,000 clones in the sample, roughly four fifths were seen once. The chain combines TRBV7-9 with TRBJ1-1; 9 bases match TRBD1. This material consisted of peripheral blood, taken 28 days after the second AZD1222 dose. This receptor was obtained from an adult who received the AZD1222 COVID-19 vaccine. CDR3 residues: CASSTVQGASEAFF. The CDR3 DNA reads as TGTGCCAGCAGCACAGTACAGGGGGCGAGTGAAGCTTTCTTT.